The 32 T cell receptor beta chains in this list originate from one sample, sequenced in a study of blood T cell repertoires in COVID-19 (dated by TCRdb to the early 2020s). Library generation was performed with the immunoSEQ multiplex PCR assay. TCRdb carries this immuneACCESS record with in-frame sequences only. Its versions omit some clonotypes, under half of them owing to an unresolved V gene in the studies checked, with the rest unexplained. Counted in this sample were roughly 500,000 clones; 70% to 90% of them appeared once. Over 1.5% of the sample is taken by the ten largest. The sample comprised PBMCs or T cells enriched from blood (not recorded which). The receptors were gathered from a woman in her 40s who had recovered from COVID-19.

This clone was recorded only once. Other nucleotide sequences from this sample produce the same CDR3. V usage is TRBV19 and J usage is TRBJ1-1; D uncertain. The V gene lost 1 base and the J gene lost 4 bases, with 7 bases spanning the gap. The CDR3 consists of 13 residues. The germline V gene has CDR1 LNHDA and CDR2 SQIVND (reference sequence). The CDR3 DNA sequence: TGTGCCAGTAGTATAGGTGGCGGCACTGAAGCTTTCTTT. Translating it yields CASSIGGGTEAFF.

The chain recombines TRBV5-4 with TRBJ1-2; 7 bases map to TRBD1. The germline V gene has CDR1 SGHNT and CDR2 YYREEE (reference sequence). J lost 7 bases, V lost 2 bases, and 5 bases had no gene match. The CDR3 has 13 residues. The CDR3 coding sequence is TGTGCCAGCAGCTTTGACAGGGTGGGTGGCTACACCTTC. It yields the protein CASSFDRVGGYTF.

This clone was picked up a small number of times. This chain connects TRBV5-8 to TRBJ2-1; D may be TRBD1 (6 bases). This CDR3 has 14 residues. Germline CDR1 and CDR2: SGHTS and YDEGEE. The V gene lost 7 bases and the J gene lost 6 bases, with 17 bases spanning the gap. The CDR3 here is CASAPRGRINEQFF. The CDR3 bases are TGTGCCAGCGCCCCCAGGGGAAGGATCAATGAGCAGTTCTTC. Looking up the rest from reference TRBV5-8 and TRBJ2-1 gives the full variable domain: EAGVTQSPTHLIKTRGQQATLRCSPISGHTSVYWYQQALGLGLQFLLWYDEGEERNRGNFPPRFSGRQFPNYSSELNVNALELEDSALYLCASAPRGRINEQFFGPGTRLTVL.

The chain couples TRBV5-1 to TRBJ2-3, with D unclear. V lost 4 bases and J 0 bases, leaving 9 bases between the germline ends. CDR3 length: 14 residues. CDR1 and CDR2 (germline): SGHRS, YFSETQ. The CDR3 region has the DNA TGCGCCAGCAGCGACCCGGGTAGCACAGATACGCAGTATTTT. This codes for CASSDPGSTDTQYF.

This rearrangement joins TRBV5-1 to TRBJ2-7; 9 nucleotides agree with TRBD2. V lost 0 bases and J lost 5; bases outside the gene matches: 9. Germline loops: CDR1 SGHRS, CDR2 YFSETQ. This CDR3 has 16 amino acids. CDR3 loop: CASSLAEAGGRHEQYF. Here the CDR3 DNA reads TGCGCCAGCAGCTTGGCAGAAGCGGGAGGTCGCCACGAGCAGTACTTC.

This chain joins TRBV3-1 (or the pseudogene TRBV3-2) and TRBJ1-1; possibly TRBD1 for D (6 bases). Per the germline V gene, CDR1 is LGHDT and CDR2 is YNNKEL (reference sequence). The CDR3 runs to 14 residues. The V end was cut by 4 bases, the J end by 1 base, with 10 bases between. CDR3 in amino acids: CASSLADRNTEAFF. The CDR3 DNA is TGTGCCAGCAGCCTGGCGGACAGGAACACTGAAGCTTTCTTT.

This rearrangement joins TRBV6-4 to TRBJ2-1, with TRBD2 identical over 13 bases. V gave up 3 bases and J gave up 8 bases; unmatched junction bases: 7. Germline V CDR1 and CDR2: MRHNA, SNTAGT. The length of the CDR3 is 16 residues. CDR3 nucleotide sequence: TGTGCCAGCAGTGAATCAGGACTAGCGGGAGTTTATGAGCAGTTCTTC. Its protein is CASSESGLAGVYEQFF.

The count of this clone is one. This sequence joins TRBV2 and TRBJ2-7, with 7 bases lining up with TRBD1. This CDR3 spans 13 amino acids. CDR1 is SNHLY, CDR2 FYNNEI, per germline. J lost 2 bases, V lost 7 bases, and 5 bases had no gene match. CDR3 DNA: TGTGCCAGCATTTGGGACAGAACCTACGAGCAGTACTTC. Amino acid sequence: CASIWDRTYEQYF. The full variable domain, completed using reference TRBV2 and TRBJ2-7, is EPEVTQTPSHQVTQMGQEVILRCVPISNHLYFYWYRQILGQKVEFLVSFYNNEISEKSEIFDDQFSVERPDGSNFTLKIRSTKLEDSAMYFCASIWDRTYEQYFGPGTRLTVT.

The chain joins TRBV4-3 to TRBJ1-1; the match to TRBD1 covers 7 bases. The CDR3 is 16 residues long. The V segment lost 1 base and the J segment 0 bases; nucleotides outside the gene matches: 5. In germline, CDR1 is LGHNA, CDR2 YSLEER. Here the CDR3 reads CASSQARQGMNTEAFF. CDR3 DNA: TGCGCCAGCAGCCAAGCTAGACAGGGCATGAACACTGAAGCTTTCTTT.

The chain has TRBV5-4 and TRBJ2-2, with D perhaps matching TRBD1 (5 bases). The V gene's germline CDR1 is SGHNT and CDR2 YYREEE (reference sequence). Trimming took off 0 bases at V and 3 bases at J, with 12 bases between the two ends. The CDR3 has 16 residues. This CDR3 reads CASSLAKTAYTGELFF. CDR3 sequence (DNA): TGTGCCAGCAGCTTGGCCAAGACAGCCTACACCGGGGAGCTGTTTTTT.

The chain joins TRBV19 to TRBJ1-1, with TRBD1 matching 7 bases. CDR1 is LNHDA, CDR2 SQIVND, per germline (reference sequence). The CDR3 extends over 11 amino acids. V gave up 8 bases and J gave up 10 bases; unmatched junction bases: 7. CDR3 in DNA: TGTGCCAGTTCGGGACAGATAGGAGCTTTCTTT. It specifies CASSGQIGAFF.

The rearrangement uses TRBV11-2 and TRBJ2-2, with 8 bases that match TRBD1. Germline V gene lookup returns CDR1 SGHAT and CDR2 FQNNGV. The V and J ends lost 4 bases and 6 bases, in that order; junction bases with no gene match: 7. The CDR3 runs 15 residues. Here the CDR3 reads CASSSRTGSAGELFF. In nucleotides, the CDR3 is TGTGCCAGCAGCTCACGGACAGGGTCCGCCGGGGAGCTGTTTTTT.

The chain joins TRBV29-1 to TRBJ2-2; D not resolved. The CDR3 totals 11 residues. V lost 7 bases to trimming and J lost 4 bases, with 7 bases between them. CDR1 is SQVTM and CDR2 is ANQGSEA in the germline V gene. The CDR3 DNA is TGCAGCGGATACAGCACCGGGGAGCTGTTTTTT. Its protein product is CSGYSTGELFF.

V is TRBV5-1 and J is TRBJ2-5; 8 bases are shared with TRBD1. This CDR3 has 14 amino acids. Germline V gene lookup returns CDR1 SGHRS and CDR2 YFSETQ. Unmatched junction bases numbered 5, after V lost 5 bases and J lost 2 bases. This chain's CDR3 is CASSRGTGQETQYF. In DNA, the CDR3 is TGCGCCAGCAGTCGGGGGACAGGTCAAGAGACCCAGTACTTC.

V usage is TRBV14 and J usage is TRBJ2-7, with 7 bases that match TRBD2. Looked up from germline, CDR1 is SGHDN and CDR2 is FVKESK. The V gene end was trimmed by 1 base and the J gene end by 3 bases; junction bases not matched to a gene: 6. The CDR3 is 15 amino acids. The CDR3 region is CASSQVRGLVYEQYF. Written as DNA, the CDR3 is TGTGCCAGCAGCCAAGTAAGAGGACTAGTCTACGAGCAGTACTTC.

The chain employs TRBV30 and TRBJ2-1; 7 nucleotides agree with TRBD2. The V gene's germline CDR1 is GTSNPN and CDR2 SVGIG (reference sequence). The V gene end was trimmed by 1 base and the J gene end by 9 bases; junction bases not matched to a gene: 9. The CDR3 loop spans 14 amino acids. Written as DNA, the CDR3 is TGTGCCTGGAGTGCGACTAGCAGGGAGAGTGAGCAGTTCTTC. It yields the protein CAWSATSRESEQFF.

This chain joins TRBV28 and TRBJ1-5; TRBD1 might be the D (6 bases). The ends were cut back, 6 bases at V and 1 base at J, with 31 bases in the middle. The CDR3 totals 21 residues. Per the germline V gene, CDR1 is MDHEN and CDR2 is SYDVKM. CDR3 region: CASSIARPQGYGESSNQPQHF. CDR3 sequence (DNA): TGTGCCAGCAGCATTGCTCGCCCACAGGGTTACGGGGAGTCGAGCAATCAGCCCCAGCATTTT.

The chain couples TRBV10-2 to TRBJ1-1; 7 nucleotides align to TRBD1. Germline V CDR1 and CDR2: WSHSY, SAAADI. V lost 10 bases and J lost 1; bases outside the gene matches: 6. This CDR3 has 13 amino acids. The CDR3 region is CATQQGTNTEAFF. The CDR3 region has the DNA TGCGCCACACAACAGGGGACGAACACTGAAGCTTTCTTT.

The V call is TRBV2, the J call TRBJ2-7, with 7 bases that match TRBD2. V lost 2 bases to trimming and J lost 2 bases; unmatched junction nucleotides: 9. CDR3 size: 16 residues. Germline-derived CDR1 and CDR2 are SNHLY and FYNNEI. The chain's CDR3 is CASSESWGGRTYEQYF. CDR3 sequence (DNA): TGTGCCAGCAGTGAAAGTTGGGGCGGGAGAACCTACGAGCAGTACTTC.

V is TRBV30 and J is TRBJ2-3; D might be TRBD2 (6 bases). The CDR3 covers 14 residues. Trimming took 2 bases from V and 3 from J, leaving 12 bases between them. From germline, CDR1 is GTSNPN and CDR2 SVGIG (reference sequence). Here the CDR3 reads CAWSRQAGTDTQYF. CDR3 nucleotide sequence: TGTGCCTGGAGTAGGCAGGCGGGGACAGATACGCAGTATTTT. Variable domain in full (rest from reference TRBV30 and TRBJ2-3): SQTIHQWPATLVQPVGSPLSLECTVEGTSNPNLYWYRQAAGRGLQLLFYSVGIGQISSEVPQNLSASRPQDRQFILSSKKLLLSDSGFYLCAWSRQAGTDTQYFGPGTRLTVL.

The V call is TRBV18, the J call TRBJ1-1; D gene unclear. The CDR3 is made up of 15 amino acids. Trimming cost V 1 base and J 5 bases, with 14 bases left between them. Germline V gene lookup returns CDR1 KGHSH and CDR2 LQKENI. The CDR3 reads CASSPRLAPGTEAFF. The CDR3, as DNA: TGTGCCAGCTCACCACGGTTGGCCCCGGGGACTGAAGCTTTCTTT.

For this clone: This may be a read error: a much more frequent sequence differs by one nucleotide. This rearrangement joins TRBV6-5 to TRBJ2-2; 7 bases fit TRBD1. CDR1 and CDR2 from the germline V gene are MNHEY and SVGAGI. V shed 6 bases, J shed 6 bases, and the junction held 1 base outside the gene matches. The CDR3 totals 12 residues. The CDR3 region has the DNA TGTGCCAGCAGCCAGGGGGCCGGGGAGCTGTTTTTT. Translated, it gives CASSQGAGELFF.

Here the CDR3 reads CASSPRDYNEQFF. The CDR3 region has the DNA TGTGCCAGCAGCCCCCGGGACTACAATGAGCAGTTCTTC. This rearrangement joins TRBV7-7 to TRBJ2-1; TRBD2 is a possible D gene (5 bases). Germline values: CDR1 SSHAT, CDR2 FNYEAQ (reference sequence). The CDR3 is 13 residues long. V was pared by 5 bases and J by 3 bases, with 8 bases between. Combining the CDR3 with reference TRBV7-7 and TRBJ2-1 gives the whole variable domain GAGVSQSPRYKVTKRGQDVTLRCDPISSHATLYWYQQALGQGPEFLTYFNYEAQPDKSGLPSDRFSAERPEGSISTLTIQRTEQRDSAMYRCASSPRDYNEQFFGPGTRLTVL.

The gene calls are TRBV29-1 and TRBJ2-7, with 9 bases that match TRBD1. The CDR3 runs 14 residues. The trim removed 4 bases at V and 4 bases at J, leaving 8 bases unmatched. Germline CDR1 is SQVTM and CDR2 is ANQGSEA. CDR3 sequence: CSVGHRGLGYEQYF. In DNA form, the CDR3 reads TGCAGCGTTGGGCACAGGGGGCTGGGGTACGAGCAGTACTTC.

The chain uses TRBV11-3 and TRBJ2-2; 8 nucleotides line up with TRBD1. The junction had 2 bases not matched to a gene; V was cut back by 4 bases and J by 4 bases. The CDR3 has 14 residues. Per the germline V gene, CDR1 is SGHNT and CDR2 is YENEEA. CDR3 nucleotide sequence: TGTGCCAGCAGCTCGACAGGGGTCACCGGGGAGCTGTTTTTT. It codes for CASSSTGVTGELFF. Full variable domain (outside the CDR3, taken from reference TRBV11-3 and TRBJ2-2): EAGVVQSPRYKIIEKKQPVAFWCNPISGHNTLYWYLQNLGQGPELLIRYENEEAVDDSQLPKDRFSAERLKGVDSTLKIQPAELGDSAVYLCASSSTGVTGELFFGEGSRLTVL.

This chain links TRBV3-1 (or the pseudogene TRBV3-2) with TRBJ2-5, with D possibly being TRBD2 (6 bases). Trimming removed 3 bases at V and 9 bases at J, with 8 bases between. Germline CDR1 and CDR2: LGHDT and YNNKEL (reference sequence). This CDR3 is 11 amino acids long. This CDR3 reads CASSQGGPQYF. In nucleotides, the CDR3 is TGTGCCAGCAGCCAGGGGGGTCCCCAGTACTTC.

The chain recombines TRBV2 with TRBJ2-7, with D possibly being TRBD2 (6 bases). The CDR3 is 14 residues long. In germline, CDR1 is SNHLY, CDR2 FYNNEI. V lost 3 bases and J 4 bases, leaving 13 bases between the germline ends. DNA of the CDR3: TGTGCCAGCAGTGAGTCGGAGGGACCATACGAGCAGTACTTC. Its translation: CASSESEGPYEQYF.

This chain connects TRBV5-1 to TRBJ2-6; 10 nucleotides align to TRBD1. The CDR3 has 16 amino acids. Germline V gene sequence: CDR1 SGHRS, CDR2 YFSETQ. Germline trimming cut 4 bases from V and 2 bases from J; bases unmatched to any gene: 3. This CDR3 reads CASSPGTGAGANVLTF. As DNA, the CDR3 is TGCGCCAGCAGCCCTGGGACAGGGGCTGGGGCCAACGTCCTGACTTTC.

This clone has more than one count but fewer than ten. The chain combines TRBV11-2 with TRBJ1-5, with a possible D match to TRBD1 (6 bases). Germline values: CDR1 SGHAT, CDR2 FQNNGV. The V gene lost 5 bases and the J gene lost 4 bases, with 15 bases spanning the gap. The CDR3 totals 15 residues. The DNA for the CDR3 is TGTGCCAGCAGCGTTAACAGGGATGGGAATCAGCCCCAGCATTTT. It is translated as CASSVNRDGNQPQHF.

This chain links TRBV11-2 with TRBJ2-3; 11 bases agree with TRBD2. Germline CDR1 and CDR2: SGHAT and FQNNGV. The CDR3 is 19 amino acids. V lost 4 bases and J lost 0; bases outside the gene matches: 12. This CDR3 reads CASSSILPGLAESTDTQYF. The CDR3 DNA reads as TGTGCCAGCAGCTCCATACTACCGGGACTAGCGGAGAGCACAGATACGCAGTATTTT.

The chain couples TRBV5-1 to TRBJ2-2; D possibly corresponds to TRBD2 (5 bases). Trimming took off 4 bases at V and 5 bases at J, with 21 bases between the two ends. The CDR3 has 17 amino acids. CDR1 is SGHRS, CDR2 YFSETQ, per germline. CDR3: CASSRTPSPRGTGELFF. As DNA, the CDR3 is TGCGCCAGCAGCAGGACCCCTAGCCCGAGAGGGACCGGGGAGCTGTTTTTT. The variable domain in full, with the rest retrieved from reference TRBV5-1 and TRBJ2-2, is KAGVTQTPRYLIKTRGQQVTLSCSPISGHRSVSWYQQTPGQGLQFLFEYFSETQRNKGNFPGRFSGRQFSNSRSEMNVSTLELGDSALYLCASSRTPSPRGTGELFFGEGSRLTVL.

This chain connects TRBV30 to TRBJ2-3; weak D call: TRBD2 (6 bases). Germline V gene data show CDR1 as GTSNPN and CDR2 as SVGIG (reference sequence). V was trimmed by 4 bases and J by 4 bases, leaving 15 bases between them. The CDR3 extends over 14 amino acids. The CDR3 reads CAWKWTGGADTQYF. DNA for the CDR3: TGTGCCTGGAAGTGGACTGGAGGGGCAGATACGCAGTATTTT.